This passage covers 26 T cell receptor beta chains from one sample sequenced in a study of OX40 agonist ivuxolimab in advanced cancers. Sequenced by immunoSEQ multiplex PCR; TCRdb stores in-frame clones only, minus some. In the table there are around 80,000 clones, about 88% of which are singletons. This specimen consisted of CD4+ or CD8+ T cells sorted from blood, obtained in a trial of the OX40 agonist ivuxolimab. The receptors come from an adult with an advanced solid tumor such as melanoma, head and neck, liver or kidney cancer.

This rearrangement joins TRBV5-4 to TRBJ2-3; 9 bases fit TRBD2. The V gene end was trimmed by 0 bases and the J gene end by 4 bases; junction bases not matched to a gene: 6. The germline CDR1 and CDR2 sequences are SGHNT and YYREEE (reference sequence). The CDR3 spans 16 residues. DNA for the CDR3: TGTGCCAGCAGCTTGGATCGCCTAGCGGGACCAGATACGCAGTATTTT. Protein: CASSLDRLAGPDTQYF.

The CDR3 protein is CASSQESSYNSPLHF. The CDR3 DNA is TGTGCCAGCAGCCAAGAGAGCTCCTATAATTCACCCCTCCACTTT. The rearrangement joins TRBV14 to TRBJ1-6; no clear D. V was shortened by 0 bases and J by 0 bases, with 3 bases between the two germline ends. The CDR3 is 15 residues long. The V gene's germline CDR1 is SGHDN and CDR2 FVKESK.

V gene TRBV7-9 combines with J gene TRBJ2-7; unclear D gene. V was clipped by 2 bases and J by 2 bases, with 19 bases between them. This CDR3 spans 17 amino acids. Germline V gene sequence: CDR1 SEHNR, CDR2 FQNEAQ (reference sequence). The CDR3: CASSLSRTLKGAYEQYF. CDR3 in DNA: TGTGCCAGCAGCTTATCTCGGACCCTAAAAGGCGCCTACGAGCAGTACTTC.

In DNA, the CDR3 is TGTGCCAGTCCGGGAGCTAACTATGGCTACACCTTC. Its protein product is CASPGANYGYTF. J is TRBJ1-2 and V is TRBV19; the D is unclear. The germline V gene has CDR1 LNHDA and CDR2 SQIVND (reference sequence). V was pared by 8 bases and J by 0 bases, with 7 bases between. The CDR3 covers 12 residues.

The chain couples TRBV6-5 to TRBJ1-1; 7 nucleotides match TRBD1. Losses at the gene ends were 6 bases for V and 4 bases for J; bases not matched to a gene: 11. The CDR3 length is 15 residues. Germline-derived CDR1 and CDR2 are MNHEY and SVGAGI. The CDR3 sequence is CASSNEQGLSTEAFF. CDR3 DNA sequence: TGTGCCAGCAGCAACGAACAGGGGCTGAGCACTGAAGCTTTCTTT.

Written as DNA, the CDR3 is TGTGCCAGTAACCCCCGGACAGATAATTCACCCCTCCACTTT. Amino acids: CASNPRTDNSPLHF. The V gene is TRBV19, the J gene TRBJ1-6; tentatively, D is TRBD1 (6 bases). There are 14 residues in the CDR3. V lost 7 bases, J lost 5 bases, and 12 bases lay in between. Germline V gives CDR1 LNHDA, CDR2 SQIVND (reference sequence).

The chain recombines TRBV18 with TRBJ2-1; D might be TRBD2 (5 bases). Deletions cut 3 bases from V and 8 bases from J, with 14 bases between. Germline V CDR1 and CDR2: KGHSH, LQKENI. The CDR3 extends over 14 amino acids. The CDR3 region has the DNA TGTGCCAGCTCACCCAAGAGGGTGGGCTATGAGCAGTTCTTC. Translated, it gives CASSPKRVGYEQFF.

This chain joins TRBV6-1 and TRBJ1-2; 10 nucleotides match TRBD1. This CDR3 comprises 15 residues. Germline CDR1 is MNHNS and CDR2 is SASEGT. V shed 5 bases, J shed 6 bases, and the junction held 9 bases outside the gene matches. CDR3 in DNA: TGTGCCAGCAGTACCGGGACAGGGGTCACCCATGGCTACACCTTC. It codes for CASSTGTGVTHGYTF.

This rearrangement joins TRBV4-3 to TRBJ2-1; 12 positions match TRBD2. V was pared by 3 bases and J by 7 bases, with 10 bases of the junction left unmatched. The germline V gene has CDR1 LGHNA and CDR2 YSLEER. This CDR3 has 17 amino acids. The DNA for the CDR3 is TGCGCCAGCAGCCAGGAAACAGGGACTAGCGGGTTGAATGAGCAGTTCTTC. Translation gives CASSQETGTSGLNEQFF.

The genes are TRBV5-1 and TRBJ1-1; the D gene is possibly TRBD1 (6 bases). Trimming shortened V by 4 bases and J by 2 bases, and 18 bases separated the two germline ends. The germline CDR1 and CDR2 sequences are SGHRS and YFSETQ. The CDR3 is 16 residues long. The CDR3 sequence: CASSQTSGTRNTEAFF. The CDR3 bases are TGCGCCAGCAGCCAGACCTCCGGGACAAGAAACACTGAAGCTTTCTTT.

CDR3 DNA sequence: TGCGCCAGCAGGCATTCCCGGGGAGACGGTGGCTACACCTTC. Encoded protein: CASRHSRGDGGYTF. The V and J genes are TRBV5-1 and TRBJ1-2; D call uncertain. The V and J ends lost 5 bases and 7 bases respectively, with 18 bases between them. The CDR3 loop spans 14 amino acids. Germline V lookup: CDR1 SGHRS, CDR2 YFSETQ.

The table lists this clone with a count of one. The chain joins TRBV19 to TRBJ2-5, with 7 bases matching TRBD1. Germline CDR1 LNHDA, CDR2 SQIVND (reference sequence). V was clipped by 6 bases and J by 4 bases; unmatched bases: 11. CDR3 size: 15 residues. The CDR3 DNA reads TGTGCCAGTAGCCTAGTGAAGGGGGCGGGAGAGACCCAGTACTTC. It encodes CASSLVKGAGETQYF.

The chain combines TRBV7-2 with TRBJ1-1; D not resolved. This CDR3 is 13 amino acids long. Germline V lookup: CDR1 SGHTA, CDR2 FQGNSA. V gave up 3 bases and J gave up 3 bases, with 8 bases separating them. The CDR3 loop is CASSFYGDTEAFF. The CDR3 bases are TGTGCCAGCAGCTTTTATGGTGACACTGAAGCTTTCTTT.

V usage is TRBV18 and J usage is TRBJ1-4; D uncertain. Germline CDR1 is KGHSH and CDR2 is LQKENI. This CDR3 spans 14 amino acids. V shed 9 bases and J shed 2 bases, with 13 bases lying between them. Here the CDR3 DNA reads TGTGCCAGTAGCCCGGTGGGTACTAATGAAAAACTGTTTTTT. As protein: CASSPVGTNEKLFF. The variable domain in full, completed from reference TRBV18 and TRBJ1-4, reads NAGVMQNPRHLVRRRGQEARLRCSPMKGHSHVYWYRQLPEEGLKFMVYLQKENIIDESGMPKERFSAEFPKEGPSILRIQQVVRGDSAAYFCASSPVGTNEKLFFGSGTQLSVL.

V gene TRBV7-2 combines with J gene TRBJ2-7; 7 bases line up with TRBD2. The CDR3 loop spans 14 amino acids. The V gene end was trimmed by 3 bases and the J gene end by 5 bases; junction bases not matched to a gene: 7. Germline V gene sequence: CDR1 SGHTA, CDR2 FQGNSA. The CDR3 region has the DNA TGTGCCAGCAGCTTCTCGGGAGGAACGAACGAGCAGTACTTC. Translating gives CASSFSGGTNEQYF.

The rearrangement uses TRBV27 and TRBJ2-7; TRBD1 matches at 9 bases. This CDR3 has 15 amino acids. From germline, CDR1 is MNHEY and CDR2 SMNVEV (reference sequence). After removal of 1 base from V and 3 bases from J, the junction contained 4 bases not matched to a gene. The CDR3: CASSLFGTGLYEQYF. Here the CDR3 DNA reads TGTGCCAGCAGTTTATTCGGGACAGGGCTCTACGAGCAGTACTTC.

V is TRBV30 and J is TRBJ1-2; 7 bases align to TRBD1. Germline assignment: CDR1 GTSNPN and CDR2 SVGIG (reference sequence). After removal of 2 bases from V and 7 bases from J, the junction contained 10 bases not matched to a gene. CDR3 length: 14 amino acids. This CDR3 reads CAWSFGRGSGGYTF. Written as DNA, the CDR3 is TGTGCCTGGAGTTTCGGCAGGGGGTCGGGTGGCTACACCTTC.

The DNA for the CDR3 is TGTGCCAGCAGGCGGGACACCTACTCTGGGGCCAACGTCCTGACTTTC. It codes for CASRRDTYSGANVLTF. This rearrangement joins TRBV6-6 to TRBJ2-6, with D perhaps TRBD1 or TRBD2 (6 bases each). V dropped 6 bases and J dropped 0 bases, with 12 bases sitting between them. The CDR3 is 16 amino acids. Germline-derived CDR1 and CDR2 are MNHNY and SVGAGI (reference sequence).

The chain uses TRBV5-4 and TRBJ1-4, with no clear D. The CDR3 extends over 13 amino acids. V lost 4 bases to trimming and J lost 0 bases, with 4 bases between them. Germline V CDR1 and CDR2: SGHNT, YYREEE (reference sequence). The CDR3 nucleotides read TGTGCCAGCAGCCGGACAACTAATGAAAAACTGTTTTTT. It specifies CASSRTTNEKLFF.

The chain has TRBV9 and TRBJ2-1; the D is unclear. Deletions cut 3 bases from V and 0 bases from J, with 10 bases between. CDR1 is SGDLS, CDR2 YYNGEE, per germline. CDR3 length: 15 residues. CDR3 sequence (DNA): TGTGCCAGCAGCGCCTACCCCTTCTCCTACAATGAGCAGTTCTTC. It specifies CASSAYPFSYNEQFF.

This clone has just a few counts. This sequence joins TRBV11-2 and TRBJ2-1; 9 bases fit TRBD2. The CDR3 is made up of 15 amino acids. The V gene end was trimmed by 5 bases and the J gene end by 6 bases; junction bases not matched to a gene: 8. Germline assignment: CDR1 SGHAT and CDR2 FQNNGV. The CDR3 reads CASSRGASGTNEQFF. The CDR3 nucleotides are TGTGCCAGCAGCCGGGGGGCTAGCGGGACCAATGAGCAGTTCTTC.

This chain joins TRBV7-2 and TRBJ2-1; 12 bases align to TRBD2. V shed 4 bases, J shed 0 bases, and the junction held 4 bases outside the gene matches. This CDR3 region has 17 residues. Germline assignment: CDR1 SGHTA and CDR2 FQGNSA. CDR3 amino acids: CASSSRLAGASYNEQFF. CDR3 DNA: TGTGCCAGCAGCTCCCGACTAGCGGGAGCCTCCTACAATGAGCAGTTCTTC.

CDR3 in DNA: TGTGCCAGCGGGGCAGGCATGAATGAAAAACTGTTTTTT. Translating it yields CASGAGMNEKLFF. V is TRBV6-1 and J is TRBJ1-4, with a tentative D call TRBD1 (5 bases). The CDR3 totals 13 residues. V lost 8 bases to trimming and J lost 5 bases, with 12 bases between them. Germline CDR1 is MNHNS and CDR2 is SASEGT.

The chain couples TRBV6-1 to TRBJ2-5; 7 bases agree with TRBD1. The J call may not be correct, given that the DNA end is closer to TRBJ2-7. The CDR3 length is 14 residues. Germline V gene lookup returns CDR1 MNHNS and CDR2 SASEGT. In DNA, the CDR3 is TGTGCCAGCAGTGAGGGACAGTGGAGAGACGAGCAGTACTTC. Translating gives CASSEGQWRDEQYF.

J is TRBJ2-2 and V is TRBV15, with D maybe TRBD1 (5 bases). From germline, CDR1 is LNHNV and CDR2 YYDKDF (reference sequence). The V end lost 3 bases, the J end lost 3 bases, and 11 bases lay between the germline ends. This CDR3 region has 15 residues. The CDR3 is CATSSGRVDTGELFF. Written as DNA, the CDR3 is TGTGCCACCAGCAGCGGCAGGGTCGACACCGGGGAGCTGTTTTTT.

The V gene is TRBV7-9, the J gene TRBJ2-2; possibly TRBD2 for D (5 bases). The V gene's germline CDR1 is SEHNR and CDR2 FQNEAQ (reference sequence). V lost 6 bases and J lost 4, with 9 bases in between. This CDR3 has 13 amino acids. CDR3 sequence reads: CASSRAVTGELFF. CDR3 nucleotides: TGTGCCAGCAGTCGAGCGGTCACCGGGGAGCTGTTTTTT.